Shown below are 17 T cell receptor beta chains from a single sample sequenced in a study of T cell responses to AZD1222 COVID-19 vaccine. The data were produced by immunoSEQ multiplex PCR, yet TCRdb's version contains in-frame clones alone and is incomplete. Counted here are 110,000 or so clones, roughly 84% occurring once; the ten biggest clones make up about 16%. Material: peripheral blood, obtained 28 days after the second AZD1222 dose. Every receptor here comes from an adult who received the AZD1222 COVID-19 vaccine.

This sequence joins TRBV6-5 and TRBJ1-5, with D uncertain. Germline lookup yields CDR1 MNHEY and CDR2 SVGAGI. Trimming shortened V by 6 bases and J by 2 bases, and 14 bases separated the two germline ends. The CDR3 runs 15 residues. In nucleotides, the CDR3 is TGTGCCAGCAGGCGGCCTTACGAGGGCAATCAGCCCCAGCATTTT. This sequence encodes CASRRPYEGNQPQHF.

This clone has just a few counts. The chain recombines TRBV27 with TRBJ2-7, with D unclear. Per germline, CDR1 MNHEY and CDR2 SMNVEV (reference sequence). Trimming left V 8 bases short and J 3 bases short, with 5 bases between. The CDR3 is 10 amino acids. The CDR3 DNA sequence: TGTGCCAGCCCAGGCTACGAGCAGTACTTC. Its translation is CASPGYEQYF.

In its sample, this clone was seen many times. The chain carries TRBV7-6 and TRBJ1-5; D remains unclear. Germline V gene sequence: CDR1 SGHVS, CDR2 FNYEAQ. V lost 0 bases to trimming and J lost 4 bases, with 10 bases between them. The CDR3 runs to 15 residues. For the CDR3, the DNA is TGTGCCAGCAGCTTAGCGCCGGGCCAAAATCAGCCCCAGCATTTT. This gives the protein CASSLAPGQNQPQHF. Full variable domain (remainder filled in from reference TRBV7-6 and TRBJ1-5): GAGVSQSPRYKVTKRGQDVALRCDPISGHVSLYWYRQALGQGPEFLTYFNYEAQQDKSGLPNDRFSAERPEGSISTLTIQRTEQRDSAMYRCASSLAPGQNQPQHFGDGTRLSIL.

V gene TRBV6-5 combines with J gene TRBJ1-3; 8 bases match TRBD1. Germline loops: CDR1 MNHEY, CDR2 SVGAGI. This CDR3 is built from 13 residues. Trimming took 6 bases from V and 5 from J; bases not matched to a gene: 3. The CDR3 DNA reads TGTGCCAGCAGACAGGGGGTCCGAAACACCATATATTTT. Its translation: CASRQGVRNTIYF.

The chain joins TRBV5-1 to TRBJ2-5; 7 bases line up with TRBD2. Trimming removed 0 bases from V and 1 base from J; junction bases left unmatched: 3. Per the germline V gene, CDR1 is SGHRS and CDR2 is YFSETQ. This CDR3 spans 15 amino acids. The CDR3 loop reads CASSLGGEGQETQYF. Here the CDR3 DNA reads TGCGCCAGCAGCTTGGGAGGGGAGGGCCAAGAGACCCAGTACTTC. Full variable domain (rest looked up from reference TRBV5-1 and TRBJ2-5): KAGVTQTPRYLIKTRGQQVTLSCSPISGHRSVSWYQQTPGQGLQFLFEYFSETQRNKGNFPGRFSGRQFSNSRSEMNVSTLELGDSALYLCASSLGGEGQETQYFGPGTRLLVL.

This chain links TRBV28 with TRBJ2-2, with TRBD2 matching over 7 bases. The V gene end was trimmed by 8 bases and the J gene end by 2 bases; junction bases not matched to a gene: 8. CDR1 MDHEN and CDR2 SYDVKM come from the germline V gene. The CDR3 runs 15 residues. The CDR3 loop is CASHSGLGNTGELFF. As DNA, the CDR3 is TGTGCCAGCCACTCCGGACTAGGAAACACCGGGGAGCTGTTTTTT.

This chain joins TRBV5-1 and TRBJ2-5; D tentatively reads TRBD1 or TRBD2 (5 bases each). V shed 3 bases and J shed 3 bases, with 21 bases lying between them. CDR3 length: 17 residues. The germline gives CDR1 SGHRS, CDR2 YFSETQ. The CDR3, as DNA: TGCGCCAGCAGCTCTGTTTTGAGGGCCCAAGGGGAAGAGACCCAGTACTTC. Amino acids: CASSSVLRAQGEETQYF.

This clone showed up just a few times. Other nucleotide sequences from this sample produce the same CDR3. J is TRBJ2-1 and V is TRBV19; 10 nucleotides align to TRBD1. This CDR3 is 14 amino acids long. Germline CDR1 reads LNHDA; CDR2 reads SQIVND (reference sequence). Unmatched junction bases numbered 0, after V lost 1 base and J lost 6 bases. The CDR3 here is CASSIGTGGNEQFF. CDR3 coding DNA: TGTGCCAGTAGTATAGGGACAGGGGGCAATGAGCAGTTCTTC.

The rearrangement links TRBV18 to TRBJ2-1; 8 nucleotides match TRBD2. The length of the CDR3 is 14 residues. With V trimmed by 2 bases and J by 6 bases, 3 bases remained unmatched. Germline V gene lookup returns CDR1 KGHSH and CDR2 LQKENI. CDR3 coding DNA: TGTGCCAGCTCACCATTGGCGGGAGGCAATGAGCAGTTCTTC. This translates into CASSPLAGGNEQFF.

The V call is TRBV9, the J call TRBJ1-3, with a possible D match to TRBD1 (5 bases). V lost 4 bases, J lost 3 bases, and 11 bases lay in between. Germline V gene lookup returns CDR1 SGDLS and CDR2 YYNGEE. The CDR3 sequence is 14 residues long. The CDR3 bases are TGTGCCAGCAGCTTCGCAGGGATTGGAAACACCATATATTTT. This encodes CASSFAGIGNTIYF.

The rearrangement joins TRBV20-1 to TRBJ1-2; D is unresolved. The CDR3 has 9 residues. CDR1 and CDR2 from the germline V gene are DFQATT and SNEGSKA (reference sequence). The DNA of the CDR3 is TGCAGGGCGGGTGGTGGCTACACCTTC. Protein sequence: CRAGGGYTF.

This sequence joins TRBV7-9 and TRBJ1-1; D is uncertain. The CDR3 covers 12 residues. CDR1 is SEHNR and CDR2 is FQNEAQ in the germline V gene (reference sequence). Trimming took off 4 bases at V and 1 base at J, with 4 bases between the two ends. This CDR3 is CASSYTNTEAFF. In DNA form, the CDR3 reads TGTGCCAGCAGCTACACGAACACTGAAGCTTTCTTT.

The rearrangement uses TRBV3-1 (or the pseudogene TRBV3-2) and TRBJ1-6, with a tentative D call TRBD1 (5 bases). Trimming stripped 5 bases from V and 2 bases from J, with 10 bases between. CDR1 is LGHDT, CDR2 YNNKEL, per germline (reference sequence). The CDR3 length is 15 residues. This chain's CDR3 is CASSKGEAYNSPLHF. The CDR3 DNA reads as TGTGCCAGCAGCAAAGGGGAGGCCTATAATTCACCCCTCCACTTT.

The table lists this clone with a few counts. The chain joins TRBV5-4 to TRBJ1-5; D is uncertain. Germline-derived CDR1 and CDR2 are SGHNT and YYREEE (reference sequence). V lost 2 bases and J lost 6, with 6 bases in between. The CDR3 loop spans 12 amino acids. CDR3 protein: CASSFEGQPQHF. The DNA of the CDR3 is TGTGCCAGCAGCTTCGAGGGTCAGCCCCAGCATTTT.

The CDR3 bases are TGCGCCAGCAGTCCAACAGGGGGCGGTTTAGATACGCAGTATTTT. Protein product: CASSPTGGGLDTQYF. The rearrangement uses TRBV5-1 and TRBJ2-3; 9 nucleotides align to TRBD1. Trimming removed 5 bases from V and 5 bases from J; junction bases left unmatched: 9. Germline V gives CDR1 SGHRS, CDR2 YFSETQ. CDR3 length: 15 residues. The variable domain in full, completed from reference TRBV5-1 and TRBJ2-3, reads KAGVTQTPRYLIKTRGQQVTLSCSPISGHRSVSWYQQTPGQGLQFLFEYFSETQRNKGNFPGRFSGRQFSNSRSEMNVSTLELGDSALYLCASSPTGGGLDTQYFGPGTRLTVL.

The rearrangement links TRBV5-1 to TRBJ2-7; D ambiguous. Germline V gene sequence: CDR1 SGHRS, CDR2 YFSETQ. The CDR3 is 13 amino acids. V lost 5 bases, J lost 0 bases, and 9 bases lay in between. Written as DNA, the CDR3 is TGCGCCAGCAGAGAACCCTCCTCCTACGAGCAGTACTTC. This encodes CASREPSSYEQYF.

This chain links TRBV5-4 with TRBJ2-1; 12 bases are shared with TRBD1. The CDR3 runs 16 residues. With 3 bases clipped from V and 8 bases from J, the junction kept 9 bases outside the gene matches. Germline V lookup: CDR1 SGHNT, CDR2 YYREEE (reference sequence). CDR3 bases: TGTGCCAGCAGCTGGGGTCCGGGACAGGGGGCGGATGAGCAGTTCTTC. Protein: CASSWGPGQGADEQFF. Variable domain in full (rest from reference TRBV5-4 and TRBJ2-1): ETGVTQSPTHLIKTRGQQVTLRCSSQSGHNTVSWYQQALGQGPQFIFQYYREEENGRGNFPPRFSGLQFPNYSSELNVNALELDDSALYLCASSWGPGQGADEQFFGPGTRLTVL.